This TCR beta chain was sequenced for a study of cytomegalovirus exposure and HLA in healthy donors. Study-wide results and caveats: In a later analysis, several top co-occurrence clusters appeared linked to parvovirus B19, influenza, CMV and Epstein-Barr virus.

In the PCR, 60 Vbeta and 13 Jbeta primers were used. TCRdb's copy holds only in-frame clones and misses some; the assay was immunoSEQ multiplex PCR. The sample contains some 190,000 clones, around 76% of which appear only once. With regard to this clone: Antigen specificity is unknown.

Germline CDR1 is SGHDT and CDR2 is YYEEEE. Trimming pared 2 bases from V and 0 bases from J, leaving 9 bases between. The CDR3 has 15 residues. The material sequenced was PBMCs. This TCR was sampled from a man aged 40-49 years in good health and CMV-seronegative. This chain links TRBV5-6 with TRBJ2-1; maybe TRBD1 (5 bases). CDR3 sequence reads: CASSFATASYNEQFF. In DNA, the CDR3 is TGTGCCAGCAGCTTTGCGACAGCCTCCTACAATGAGCAGTTCTTC.